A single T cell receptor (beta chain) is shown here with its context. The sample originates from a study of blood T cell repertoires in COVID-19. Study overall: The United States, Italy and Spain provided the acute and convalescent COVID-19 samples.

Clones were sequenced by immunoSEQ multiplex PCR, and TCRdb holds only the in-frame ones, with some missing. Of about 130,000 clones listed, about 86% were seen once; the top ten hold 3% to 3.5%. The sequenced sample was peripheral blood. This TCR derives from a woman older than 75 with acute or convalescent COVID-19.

The DNA of the CDR3 is TGTGCCAGCAGCCAGGGGGACAGATATAATTCACCCCTCCACTTT. It translates to CASSQGDRYNSPLHF. The genes are TRBV3-1 (or the pseudogene TRBV3-2) and TRBJ1-6; 7 positions match TRBD1. Germline CDR1 LGHDT, CDR2 YNNKEL (reference sequence). The CDR3 is made up of 15 amino acids. V was clipped by 3 bases and J by 4 bases; unmatched bases: 3.